This is a list of T cell receptor beta chains from one sample in a study of blood T cell repertoires in COVID-19. Sequencing used immunoSEQ multiplex PCR; TCRdb keeps in-frame clones, though not all of them. The table lists around 100,000 clones, 92% of them singletons, with 1.9% in the top ten. The sample consisted of peripheral blood. The receptors were sampled from a woman aged 45-59 years with COVID-19, enrolled during active disease. Both conserved end residues are part of each CDR3.

V	J	CDR3
TRBV12-3/TRBV12-4	TRBJ1-6	CASSLKRASPLHF
TRBV15	TRBJ1-3	CATTPSGGAGGNTIYF
TRBV5-1	TRBJ2-3	CASSRGGGGGLSSTDTQYF
TRBV19	TRBJ2-1	CASSMTGDEQFF
TRBV19	TRBJ1-2	CASTKTGQGANGYTF
TRBV30	TRBJ2-7	CAWGPGTGYEQYF
TRBV27	TRBJ2-7	CASSFRNPLTSGGTPYEQYF
TRBV29-1	TRBJ2-3	CSGGAASTDTQYF
TRBV2	TRBJ2-1	CASIRPGQGVRKQFF
TRBV19	TRBJ1-1	CASSIGLVEAFF
TRBV7-6	TRBJ1-6	CASSPRGVGSPLHF
TRBV28	TRBJ1-1	CASSLSGIPTEAFF
TRBV4-2	TRBJ2-1	CASSQDGGGADNEQFF
TRBV4-2	TRBJ1-1	CASSPEGNTEAFF
TRBV27	TRBJ1-1	CASSLRGSVNTEAFF
TRBV10-1	TRBJ2-3	CASSERAGGPADTQYF
TRBV5-6	TRBJ2-5	CASSFMDSSQETQYF
TRBV28	TRBJ2-5	CASTSVGLALETQYF
TRBV30	TRBJ2-2	CAWSQEGRSYTGELFF
TRBV3-1/TRBV3-2	TRBJ2-2	CASSRSDRLNTGELFF
TRBV28	TRBJ2-1	CASSPLLAGGRNEQFF
TRBV7-2	TRBJ2-1	CASSERTAAYNEQFF
TRBV19	TRBJ1-2	CASSRQGAVGYTF
TRBV27	TRBJ1-5	CASRLGDRPNQPQHF
TRBV7-6	TRBJ2-1	CASSFRDSMYNEQFF
TRBV5-6	TRBJ2-1	CASSSYLLAGTYNEQFF
TRBV7-3	TRBJ2-2	CASSQDRGRTGELFF
TRBV10-3	TRBJ2-3	CAISVGGDTQYF
TRBV28	TRBJ1-6	CASSVSGSSSPLHF
TRBV2	TRBJ1-3	CASESGGSGNTIYF
TRBV6-1	TRBJ1-6	CASSEQGAGSPLHF
TRBV19	TRBJ1-1	CASMDSLTEAFF
TRBV4-3	TRBJ2-7	CASSQQGGPEQYF
TRBV6-5	TRBJ2-2	CASSSTGVGTGELFF
TRBV4-3	TRBJ1-2	CASSQANRYGYTF
TRBV5-5	TRBJ1-1	CASSLAAANTEAFF
TRBV15	TRBJ2-5	CATSRGEGDQETQYF
TRBV4-1	TRBJ2-5	CASSHVSGGSETQYF
TRBV5-1	TRBJ2-5	CASSLGGLGVETQYF
TRBV7-2	TRBJ2-2	CASSLAVDRANTGELFF
TRBV5-1	TRBJ1-1	CASSFFEWGRGTEAFF
TRBV10-2	TRBJ1-2	CASSATGFNGYTF
TRBV29-1	TRBJ1-5	CSVGMGQGNQPQHF
TRBV7-2	TRBJ1-2	CASSLTVGTVSITF
TRBV14	TRBJ1-4	CASSQDQVGGGEKLFF
TRBV25-1	TRBJ1-2	CASSDRDMDYGYTF
TRBV2	TRBJ1-5	CASGTGTPQPQHF
TRBV5-1	TRBJ2-3	CASSTDRGRIKVDTQYF
TRBV12-3/TRBV12-4	TRBJ1-6	CASSLKRHSPLHF
TRBV3-1/TRBV3-2	TRBJ2-7	CASSPVRGSYEQYF
TRBV7-6	TRBJ2-2	CASSFRTIATGELFF
TRBV10-1	TRBJ1-1	CASLLFGDRLNTEAFF